This T cell receptor (beta chain) was recovered during a study of blood T cell repertoires in COVID-19. Study-wide context: Collection of acute and convalescent COVID-19 samples took place in the United States, Italy and Spain. Nucleic acid was either cDNA or gDNA, and it came from T cells, B-cell-depleted T cells, or PBMCs.

Measured with immunoSEQ multiplex PCR; TCRdb has only the in-frame clones, and not every one. The data show roughly 300,000 clones, about nine tenths seen once. Sequencing was carried out using PBMCs or T cells enriched from blood (not recorded which). This TCR came from a woman aged 18-29 years who had recovered from COVID-19.

The CDR3 nucleotides read TGTGCCAGCAGTTTATTACAGGGGGCAACAGATACGCAGTATTTT. Residues: CASSLLQGATDTQYF. The chain recombines TRBV28 with TRBJ2-3; 9 bases agree with TRBD1. In germline, CDR1 is MDHEN, CDR2 SYDVKM. The V segment lost 1 base and the J segment 3 bases; nucleotides outside the gene matches: 2. The CDR3 loop spans 15 amino acids. Complete variable domain (other parts from reference TRBV28 and TRBJ2-3): DVKVTQSSRYLVKRTGEKVFLECVQDMDHENMFWYRQDPGLGLRLIYFSYDVKMKEKGDIPEGYSVSREKKERFSLILESASTNQTSMYLCASSLLQGATDTQYFGPGTRLTVL.